These 21 T cell receptor beta chains were all obtained from the same sample, sequenced in a study of blood T cell repertoires in COVID-19. Clones were sequenced by immunoSEQ multiplex PCR, and TCRdb holds only the in-frame ones, with some missing. The table lists some 250,000 clones, about 91% of them singletons. Source material: PBMCs or T cells enriched from blood (not recorded which). The source is a human donor in a cohort exposed to, infected with or recovered from COVID-19 (not recorded which). The donor label of this sample is uncertain.

This rearrangement joins TRBV25-1 to TRBJ2-7; TRBD2 matches 11 bases. Trimming took 8 bases from V and 5 from J; bases not matched to a gene: 5. CDR3 length: 13 residues. Germline values: CDR1 MGHDK, CDR2 SYGVNS. The CDR3 coding sequence is TGTGCCAGCGGCCTAGCGGGAGGCGACGAGCAGTACTTC. It specifies CASGLAGGDEQYF.

This clone is a singleton in its sample. The rearrangement uses TRBV18 and TRBJ1-5, with TRBD1 identical over 10 bases. The V and J ends lost 6 bases and 2 bases, in that order; junction bases with no gene match: 13. This CDR3 contains 18 residues. Germline V gene sequence: CDR1 KGHSH, CDR2 LQKENI. The CDR3 reads CASSQQPPGTGGNQPQHF. DNA of the CDR3: TGTGCCAGCTCTCAGCAGCCCCCCGGGACAGGGGGCAATCAGCCCCAGCATTTT.

The V and J genes are TRBV4-2 and TRBJ2-7, with 7 bases lining up with TRBD1. Germline V gene lookup returns CDR1 LGHNA and CDR2 YNFKEQ. Losses at the gene ends were 1 base for V and 2 bases for J; bases not matched to a gene: 11. The CDR3 consists of 17 residues. The CDR3 sequence: CASSQVDGDRVPYEQYF. In DNA, the CDR3 is TGTGCCAGCAGCCAAGTAGACGGCGACAGGGTACCCTACGAGCAGTACTTC.

In this sample, this clone turned up a few times. The chain recombines TRBV12-5 with TRBJ2-1; TRBD2 matches 13 bases. The CDR3 is made up of 17 amino acids. CDR1 and CDR2 (germline): LGHNT, FRNRAP. V trimming: 0 bases; J trimming: 6 bases; junction bases outside the gene matches: 5. The CDR3 sequence: CASGLVTSGGALNEQFF. CDR3 DNA sequence: TGTGCTAGTGGTTTGGTAACTAGCGGGGGGGCCCTCAATGAGCAGTTCTTC.

The rearrangement joins TRBV11-3 to TRBJ1-1; 9 bases map to TRBD1. Trimming removed 1 base from V and 6 bases from J; junction bases left unmatched: 6. The germline CDR1 and CDR2 sequences are SGHNT and YENEEA. The CDR3 consists of 15 residues. The CDR3 region has the DNA TGTGCCAGCAGCTTAGGAGTCGGGACAGGGTCTGAAGCTTTCTTT. Its protein is CASSLGVGTGSEAFF.

V usage is TRBV19 and J usage is TRBJ1-2; the D gene is possibly TRBD1 (6 bases). Looked up from germline, CDR1 is LNHDA and CDR2 is SQIVND (reference sequence). There are 14 residues in the CDR3. Trimming removed 5 bases at V and 4 bases at J, with 14 bases between. As DNA, the CDR3 is TGTGCCAGTAGTCCGGACAGCAGCCCCTATGGCTACACCTTC. The encoded protein is CASSPDSSPYGYTF. Variable domain in full (rest from reference TRBV19 and TRBJ1-2): DGGITQSPKYLFRKEGQNVTLSCEQNLNHDAMYWYRQDPGQGLRLIYYSQIVNDFQKGDIAEGYSVSREKKESFPLTVTSAQKNPTAFYLCASSPDSSPYGYTFGSGTRLTVV.

This chain uses TRBV30 with TRBJ1-3, with 7 positions matching TRBD1. This CDR3 is 13 amino acids long. Per germline, CDR1 GTSNPN and CDR2 SVGIG (reference sequence). V was clipped by 5 bases and J by 4 bases; unmatched bases: 5. The CDR3 sequence is CAWSTGSGNTIYF. The CDR3 DNA reads TGTGCCTGGTCGACAGGGTCCGGAAACACCATATATTTT.

The chain combines TRBV10-2 with TRBJ2-5, with TRBD2 identical over 13 bases. Germline values: CDR1 WSHSY, CDR2 SAAADI. J gave up 4 bases and V 2 bases, and 7 bases lay outside the gene matches. The CDR3 length is 17 residues. CDR3 sequence reads: CASSEQLTSGGRETQYF. CDR3 DNA sequence: TGCGCCAGCAGTGAGCAACTGACTAGCGGGGGGCGAGAGACCCAGTACTTC.

The chain joins TRBV5-4 to TRBJ1-2, with TRBD1 matching 12 bases. The CDR3 has 14 amino acids. Trimming took 4 bases from V and 6 from J; bases not matched to a gene: 4. From germline, CDR1 is SGHNT and CDR2 YYREEE (reference sequence). The CDR3 DNA reads TGTGCCAGCAGCGGGGACAGGGGGCCGAATGGCTACACCTTC. Its translation is CASSGDRGPNGYTF.

V gene TRBV30 combines with J gene TRBJ2-3; either TRBD1 or TRBD2 may fit D (6 bases each). Germline V gene sequence: CDR1 GTSNPN, CDR2 SVGIG (reference sequence). CDR3 length equals 14 residues. V was clipped by 5 bases and J by 1 base, with 13 bases between them. Written as DNA, the CDR3 is TGTGCCTGGGGGGGGACATTTCGCACAGATACGCAGTATTTT. This codes for CAWGGTFRTDTQYF.

This sequence joins TRBV25-1 and TRBJ2-5, with D possibly being TRBD2 (7 bases). V lost 1 base and J lost 5, with 11 bases in between. In germline, CDR1 is MGHDK, CDR2 SYGVNS. CDR3 length equals 14 residues. CDR3 bases: TGTGCCAGCAGTGAATTCGGGGGGCAGGAGACCCAGTACTTC. This sequence encodes CASSEFGGQETQYF. Full variable domain (outside the CDR3, taken from reference TRBV25-1 and TRBJ2-5): EADIYQTPRYLVIGTGKKITLECSQTMGHDKMYWYQQDPGMELHLIHYSYGVNSTEKGDLSSESTVSRIRTEHFPLTLESARPSHTSQYLCASSEFGGQETQYFGPGTRLLVL.

This chain joins TRBV6-1 and TRBJ2-5; 7 nucleotides align to TRBD1. V shed 5 bases and J 7 bases; nucleotides not matched to a gene: 10. Germline lookup yields CDR1 MNHNS and CDR2 SASEGT. The CDR3 loop spans 14 amino acids. CDR3 sequence reads: CASSHRQGRGTQYF. The CDR3 nucleotides read TGTGCCAGCAGTCATCGACAGGGAAGGGGGACCCAGTACTTC.

Regarding this clone: This CDR3 is also generated by other DNA sequences in the sample. V and J are TRBV12-3 or TRBV12-4 and TRBJ1-1, with 9 bases fitting TRBD1. V lost 6 bases, J lost 1 base, and 0 bases stayed unmatched. CDR3 length equals 13 residues. CDR3 nucleotide sequence: TGTGCCAGCAGGACAGGGGGGAACACTGAAGCTTTCTTT. Translation: CASRTGGNTEAFF.

The V and J genes are TRBV28 and TRBJ1-5; unclear D gene. CDR1 MDHEN and CDR2 SYDVKM come from the germline V gene. With 4 bases removed from V and 7 bases from J, the gap between germline ends came to 8 bases. CDR3 length: 12 residues. DNA of the CDR3: TGTGCCAGCAGTTCGGTGAAACAGCCCCAGCATTTT. The encoded protein is CASSSVKQPQHF.

This chain uses TRBV2 with TRBJ2-3; no firm D call. V lost 4 bases, J lost 0 bases, and 17 bases lay in between. Germline loops: CDR1 SNHLY, CDR2 FYNNEI. The CDR3 consists of 17 residues. The CDR3 is CASSGAHRDTSTDTQYF. In DNA, the CDR3 is TGTGCCAGCAGTGGCGCGCACCGTGACACTAGCACAGATACGCAGTATTTT.

V gene TRBV24-1 combines with J gene TRBJ2-5, with D maybe TRBD1 (5 bases). This CDR3 is 14 amino acids long. CDR1 is KGHDR, CDR2 SFDVKD, per germline. With 3 bases removed from V and 4 bases from J, the gap between germline ends came to 11 bases. CDR3 DNA sequence: TGTGCCACCAGTGATCCATACCAGGGAGAGACCCAGTACTTC. This translates into CATSDPYQGETQYF.

This sequence joins TRBV9 and TRBJ1-2, with 8 bases that match TRBD1. The ends lost 4 bases at V and 4 bases at J; junction bases unmatched: 12. Germline-derived CDR1 and CDR2 are SGDLS and YYNGEE. The CDR3 runs to 16 residues. In nucleotides, the CDR3 is TGTGCCAGCAGCTTCGCAAGGGACAGGAACTTCTATGGCTACACCTTC. This encodes CASSFARDRNFYGYTF. The full variable domain, its missing parts supplied by reference TRBV9 and TRBJ1-2, is DSGVTQTPKHLITATGQRVTLRCSPRSGDLSVYWYQQSLDQGLQFLIQYYNGEERAKGNILERFSAQQFPDLHSELNLSSLELGDSALYFCASSFARDRNFYGYTFGSGTRLTVV.

The chain uses TRBV24-1 and TRBJ2-3; a possible D gene is TRBD1 (5 bases). Germline assignment: CDR1 KGHDR and CDR2 SFDVKD. This CDR3 comprises 16 residues. The V end was cut by 4 bases, the J end by 1 base, with 14 bases between. CDR3 amino acids: CATSEGGRVGTDTQYF. CDR3 bases: TGTGCCACCAGTGAGGGTGGCAGGGTCGGCACAGATACGCAGTATTTT.

This clone has just one count. The CDR3 loop reads CASSLVRFLGQMGSYEQYF. The CDR3 bases are TGTGCCAGCAGCTTAGTTCGATTTTTGGGACAGATGGGCTCCTACGAGCAGTACTTC. V gene TRBV7-8 combines with J gene TRBJ2-7; 7 bases map to TRBD1. The CDR3 has 19 amino acids. The germline CDR1 and CDR2 sequences are SGHVS and FQNEAQ. Trimming at V came to 1 base and at J to 0 bases, leaving 15 bases not matched to a gene. The entire variable domain, with the rest obtained from reference TRBV7-8 and TRBJ2-7, is as follows: GAGVSQSPRYKVAKRGQDVALRCDPISGHVSLFWYQQALGQGPEFLTYFQNEAQLDKSGLPSDRFFAERPEGSVSTLKIQRTQQEDSAVYLCASSLVRFLGQMGSYEQYFGPGTRLTVT.

The chain links TRBV19 to TRBJ2-7; 8 nucleotides line up with TRBD2. Germline CDR1 LNHDA, CDR2 SQIVND (reference sequence). CDR3 length: 16 amino acids. V trimming: 6 bases; J trimming: 2 bases; junction bases outside the gene matches: 12. The CDR3 spells CASSPLAGSGTYEQYF. In nucleotides, the CDR3 is TGTGCCAGTAGCCCCTTAGCGGGGTCGGGGACCTACGAGCAGTACTTC.

V is TRBV18 and J is TRBJ1-2; D may be TRBD1 (6 bases). The CDR3 is 13 amino acids. Trimming pared 3 bases from V and 4 bases from J, leaving 9 bases between. Germline V lookup: CDR1 KGHSH, CDR2 LQKENI. CDR3 amino acids: CASSPKGGYGYTF. The CDR3, as DNA: TGTGCCAGCTCACCTAAAGGGGGCTATGGCTACACCTTC.